This TCR beta chain stems from a study of long-term antiretroviral therapy in people with HIV. A word on this clone: The antigen is unknown.

Findings and limits, study-wide: HIV repertoires spanned tighter CDR3 length ranges than controls did. Nothing was known about ART adherence, viral resistance or changes in therapy. Subsequent to ART, diversity was augmented yet persisted below that of transplant donor controls. Clonotypes expanded prior to ART showed repertoire dominance at all sampled time points.

Samples were assayed with immunoSEQ v3.0 at survey level. The data were produced by immunoSEQ multiplex PCR, yet TCRdb's version contains in-frame clones alone and is incomplete. The sample shows 23,000 or so clones, around 81% of them seen only once. The V gene's germline CDR1 is SGHKS and CDR2 YYEKEE (reference sequence). The CDR3 totals 14 residues. V was shortened by 4 bases and J by 1 base, with 11 bases between the two germline ends. The TCR was taken from a man aged 40-50 years with HIV. V gene TRBV5-5 combines with J gene TRBJ2-5; D is undetermined. The sample consisted of unsorted PBMCs, taken 0.1 years before starting antiretroviral therapy. CDR3 loop: CASSRTGFQETQYF. CDR3 DNA: TGTGCCAGCAGCCGTACCGGGTTCCAAGAGACCCAGTACTTC.